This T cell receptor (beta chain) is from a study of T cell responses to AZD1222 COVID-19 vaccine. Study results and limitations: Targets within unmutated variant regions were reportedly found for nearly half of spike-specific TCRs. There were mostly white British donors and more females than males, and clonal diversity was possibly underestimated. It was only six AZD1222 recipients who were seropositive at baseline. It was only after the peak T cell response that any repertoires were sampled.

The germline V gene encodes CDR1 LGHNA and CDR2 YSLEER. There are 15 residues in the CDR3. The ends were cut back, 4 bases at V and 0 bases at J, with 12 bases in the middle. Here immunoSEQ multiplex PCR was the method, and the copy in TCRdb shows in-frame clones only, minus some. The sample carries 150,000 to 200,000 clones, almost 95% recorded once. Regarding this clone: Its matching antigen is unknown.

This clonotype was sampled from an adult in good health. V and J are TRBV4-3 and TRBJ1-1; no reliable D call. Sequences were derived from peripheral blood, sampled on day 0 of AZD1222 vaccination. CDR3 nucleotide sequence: TGCGCCAGCAGCCTATCGGACGGGATGAACACTGAAGCTTTCTTT. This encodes CASSLSDGMNTEAFF.